The entry below gives a single T cell receptor (beta chain) sequence along with its context. Its antigen has not been determined. Qualities for individual bases were not recorded, and no much larger clone is one base off. Different DNA sequences within this sample yield the same CDR3. Library generation was performed with the immunoSEQ multiplex PCR assay. For TCR sequencing, RNA was extracted from every sample and reverse transcribed into cDNA to serve as template. First-strand cDNA was synthesized using SuperScript III with a 2:1 mix of oligo-dT and random hexamers. Amplification bias was assessed with a synthetic immune receptor repertoire, and residual bias was removed computationally. The source study handled its data this way. Raw reads were preprocessed to remove errors, and CDR3 was defined by IMGT conventions from the conserved cysteine to phenylalanine. Clonality was computed as 1 minus the Shannon entropy, with the entropy normalized by log2 of the number of productive unique TCRs. Scalp TCRbeta sequences were cross-referenced with sorted blood CD4 and CD8 repertoires so that the CD4 or CD8 identity of scalp clones could be inferred. The table was pulled from immuneACCESS by TCRdb, which kept in-frame rearrangements only. Such tables lose some clones; where checked, under half of the loss comes from unresolved V genes, and the rest has no known cause. V and J calls and clone size are as listed in that table; D and trimming were resolved from the DNA. Recorded for this sample are 200,000 or so clones; more than 30% of them occurred a single time. 0.48% of the sample is held by the ten biggest clonotypes.

This specimen comes from a study of CD8+ T cells in alopecia areata (dated 2018 in TCRdb). The study in broad terms: The treated patients, all with moderate-to-severe alopecia areata, were enrolled in an open-label pilot trial of oral tofacitinib given at 5 to 10 mg twice daily. Patients received tofacitinib for 6 to 18 months and were then followed off drug for 6 months to check for delayed response and recurrence. Disease severity in treated patients was measured with the SALT score, which quantifies the percentage of affected scalp surface area. In both human patients and the C3H/HeJ mouse model, the study applied high-throughput TCRbeta sequencing to look at T cell clonal expansion in alopecia areata. Human TCRbeta sequencing covered scalp tissue and sorted CD4+ and CD8+ peripheral blood T cells from patchy and totalis/universalis alopecia areata patients and healthy controls. Patients on tofacitinib were biopsied at baseline and after 4 and 24 weeks of treatment, and several of the patients also had a later scalp biopsy. Scalp clonality was compared among normal scalp (n=4), patchy alopecia areata scalp (n=8), and alopecia totalis/universalis scalp (n=8). RNA was obtained with the PAXgene miRNA kit for fixed scalp, the miRNeasy kit for PBMCs, and the RNeasy kit for mouse skin. TCRbeta CDR3 regions were amplified by immunoSEQ multiplex PCR using 35 Vbeta forward and 13 Jbeta reverse primers.

General findings and caveats noted by the study authors: Shared TCR sequences between patients were less evident than in mice, which may be partly attributable to HLA diversity in the patient population. During tofacitinib treatment, many expanded lesional clones stuck around in both scalp and blood, and this persistence may partly explain why relapse happens after treatment is stopped. Because the treated cohort was small and had just a single nonresponder, larger studies are needed to establish links between baseline CD8+ expansion and response. Compared with normal scalp, lesional scalp, particularly in alopecia totalis/universalis, had higher clonality and more expanded CD8+ clones, which suggests antigenic drive. Unlike mouse skin, which is dominated by gammadelta T cells, normal human skin has resident alphabeta T cells that are also sequenced, and this complicates analysis of the scalp TCR repertoire. With tofacitinib, both scalp clonality and the number of expanded CD8+ clones among the top 100 scalp clones went down significantly.

V is clipped by 0 bases and J by 4 bases, and the sequence between their germline boundaries is 3 bases long. CDR3 length: 11 amino acids, cysteine to phenylalanine. Here the CDR3 DNA is all that survives: 33 bases in frame from base 1. From the germline V gene (reference sequence), CDR1 is GTSNPN and CDR2 is SVGIG. The label giving this sample's treatment or condition can be read as: oral pan-JAK inhibitor, 5-10 mg twice daily. Lesional scalp punch biopsies and peripheral blood were collected from alopecia areata patients. PBMCs were isolated by density centrifugation and stained for CD3, CD4 and CD8, after which CD4+ and CD8+ T cells were sorted on a FACSAria.

This material consisted of CD4+ T cells sorted from blood, taken at roughly week 30, from a patient treated with tofacitinib. The rearranged chain carries TRBV30 and TRBJ1-2; there is no confident call for the D gene. The sequence was collected from a human donor with alopecia areata. For the CDR3, the sequence is CAWSVLYGYTF. The DNA sequence reads TGTGCCTGGAGTGTCCTCTATGGCTACACCTTC.